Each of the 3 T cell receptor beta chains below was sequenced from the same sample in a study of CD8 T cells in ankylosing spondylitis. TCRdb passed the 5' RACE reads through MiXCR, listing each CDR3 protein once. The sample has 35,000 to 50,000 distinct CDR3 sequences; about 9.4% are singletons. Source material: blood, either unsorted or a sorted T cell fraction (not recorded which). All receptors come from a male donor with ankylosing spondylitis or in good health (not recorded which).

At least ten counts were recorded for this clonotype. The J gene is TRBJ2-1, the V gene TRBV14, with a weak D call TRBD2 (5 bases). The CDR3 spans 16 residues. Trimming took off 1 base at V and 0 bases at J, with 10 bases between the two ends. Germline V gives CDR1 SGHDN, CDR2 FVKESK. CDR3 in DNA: TGTGCCAGCAGCCAAGTGATTGGGAGCTCCTACAATGAGCAGTTCTTC. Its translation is CASSQVIGSSYNEQFF.

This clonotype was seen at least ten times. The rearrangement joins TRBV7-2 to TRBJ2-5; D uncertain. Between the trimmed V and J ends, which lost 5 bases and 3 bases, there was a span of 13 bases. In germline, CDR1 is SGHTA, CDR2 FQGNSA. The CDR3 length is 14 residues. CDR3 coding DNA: TGTGCCAGCAGCGACGCTCCGGCCAAAGAGACCCAGTACTTC. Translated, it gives CASSDAPAKETQYF.

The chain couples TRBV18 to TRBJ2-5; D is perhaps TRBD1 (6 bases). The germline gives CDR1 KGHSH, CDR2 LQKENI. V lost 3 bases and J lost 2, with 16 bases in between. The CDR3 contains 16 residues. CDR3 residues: CASSPTLRTEQETQYF. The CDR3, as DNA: TGTGCCAGCTCACCGACGTTAAGGACAGAGCAAGAGACCCAGTACTTC.